The source of this T cell receptor (beta chain) is a study of CD8 T cells in ankylosing spondylitis. Whole-study results and caveats: Reports say disease-linked clones showed up significantly more in matched ankylosing spondylitis synovial fluid. Seven or eight highly homologous variants formed a TCR beta motif that appeared characteristic of ankylosing spondylitis blood.

One entry per CDR3 protein results from TCRdb running MiXCR on the 5' RACE reads. The repertoire consists of about 33,000 distinct CDR3 sequences, with 8% to 13% occurring once and the leading ten covering 20% to 25%. In its sample, this clonotype was seen many times. The antigen is unknown. This CDR3 is 14 amino acids long. V was pared by 5 bases and J by 3 bases, with 7 bases of the junction left unmatched. Germline lookup yields CDR1 DFQATT and CDR2 SNEGSKA (reference sequence). Material for sequencing was synovial fluid, either unsorted or a sorted T cell fraction (not recorded which). The sequence derives from a male donor with ankylosing spondylitis. This sequence joins TRBV20-1 and TRBJ2-7, with 10 positions matching TRBD1. CDR3 in amino acids: CSARPGTGVYEQYF. CDR3 nucleotides: TGCAGTGCTCGTCCCGGGACAGGGGTCTACGAGCAGTACTTC.